These 9 T cell receptor beta chains were all obtained from the same sample, sequenced in a study of identical twins. TCRdb ran MiXCR on the 5' RACE reads and lists one entry per CDR3 protein. The table shows 700,000 to 950,000 distinct CDR3 sequences, with 12% occurring only once. These same data were also listed under a study on yellow fever vaccine responses in identical twins.

Sequences were obtained from PBMCs. The receptors were sampled from a woman under 30 in good health.

As for this clonotype: This may be a read error, as it is one base from a much larger clone. The V gene is TRBV12-3 or TRBV12-4, the J gene TRBJ2-1; 12 nucleotides align to TRBD2. The CDR3 extends over 15 amino acids. The trim removed 7 bases at V and 7 bases at J, leaving 8 bases unmatched. The CDR3 is CASIYLAGGRNEQFF. The CDR3 coding sequence is TGTGCCAGCATTTACCTAGCGGGAGGGCGGAATGAGCAGTTCTTC.

This clonotype appeared many times. This sequence joins TRBV12-3 or TRBV12-4 and TRBJ1-2; 12 bases fit TRBD1. V was pared by 0 bases and J by 4 bases, with 6 bases of the junction left unmatched. CDR3 length: 17 residues. The CDR3 spells CASSLAGQGAEGYGYTF. The CDR3 coding sequence is TGTGCCAGCAGTTTAGCGGGACAGGGGGCGGAAGGCTATGGCTACACCTTC.

This clonotype was picked up many times. The genes are TRBV18 and TRBJ1-1; D not certain. CDR1 and CDR2 (germline): KGHSH, LQKENI. CDR3 size: 12 residues. V lost 5 bases and J lost 1, with 5 bases in between. The chain's CDR3 is CASSIGNTEAFF. The CDR3 region has the DNA TGTGCCAGCTCAATTGGGAACACTGAAGCTTTCTTT. Full variable domain (remainder filled in from reference TRBV18 and TRBJ1-1): NAGVMQNPRHLVRRRGQEARLRCSPMKGHSHVYWYRQLPEEGLKFMVYLQKENIIDESGMPKERFSAEFPKEGPSILRIQQVVRGDSAAYFCASSIGNTEAFFGQGTRLTVV.

This clonotype was observed a few times. This chain connects TRBV14 to TRBJ2-3; weak D call: TRBD2 (6 bases). Trimming cost V 1 base and J 5 bases, with 16 bases left between them. Germline CDR1 is SGHDN and CDR2 is FVKESK. This CDR3 is built from 16 residues. In nucleotides, the CDR3 is TGTGCCAGCAGCCAAGTCTACGGGGGATTCATAGATACGCAGTATTTT. Translating it yields CASSQVYGGFIDTQYF.

This clonotype was counted only a few times. V is TRBV5-1 and J is TRBJ2-3, with 11 nucleotides matching TRBD2. Unmatched junction bases numbered 10, after V lost 4 bases and J lost 3 bases. Germline CDR1 reads SGHRS; CDR2 reads YFSETQ. The CDR3 runs to 17 residues. The CDR3 sequence is CASSQDRASGRTDTQYF. DNA of the CDR3: TGCGCCAGCAGCCAGGACAGAGCTAGCGGGAGGACAGATACGCAGTATTTT.

The V and J genes are TRBV20-1 and TRBJ2-3; 9 bases fit TRBD1. The CDR3 covers 16 residues. The germline gives CDR1 DFQATT, CDR2 SNEGSKA (reference sequence). The J segment lost 1 base and the V segment lost 0 bases, leaving 5 bases of the junction unmatched. Here the CDR3 reads CSARDRDRVGTDTQYF. As DNA, the CDR3 is TGCAGTGCTAGAGACCGGGACAGGGTTGGCACAGATACGCAGTATTTT.

Of note for this clonotype: At one boundary the junction diverges from the germline segment, which might be a read error. The V and J genes are TRBV12-3 or TRBV12-4 and TRBJ2-5; TRBD2 matches at 9 bases. The CDR3 totals 19 residues. CDR3 region: CASCLAPELAGAAQETQYF. The CDR3 DNA is TGTGCCAGCTGTTTAGCACCGGAATTAGCGGGAGCAGCCCAAGAGACCCAGTACTTC.

This clonotype was detected a few times. The gene calls are TRBV10-3 and TRBJ2-1; D ambiguous. The CDR3 length is 11 residues. Germline V gives CDR1 ENHRY, CDR2 SYGVKD. With 5 bases removed from V and 5 bases from J, the gap between germline ends came to 4 bases. The CDR3 sequence is CAISNNNEQFF. The DNA for the CDR3 is TGTGCCATCAGTAACAACAATGAGCAGTTCTTC.

This clonotype was picked up a small number of times. This chain uses TRBV6-1 with TRBJ1-3; TRBD1 is a possible D gene (5 bases). The CDR3 totals 15 residues. CDR1 and CDR2 from the germline V gene are MNHNS and SASEGT. V was trimmed by 6 bases and J by 2 bases, leaving 14 bases between them. This chain's CDR3 is CASSRSGGPGNTIYF. The DNA for the CDR3 is TGTGCCAGCAGCCGTTCGGGGGGACCTGGAAACACCATATATTTT.